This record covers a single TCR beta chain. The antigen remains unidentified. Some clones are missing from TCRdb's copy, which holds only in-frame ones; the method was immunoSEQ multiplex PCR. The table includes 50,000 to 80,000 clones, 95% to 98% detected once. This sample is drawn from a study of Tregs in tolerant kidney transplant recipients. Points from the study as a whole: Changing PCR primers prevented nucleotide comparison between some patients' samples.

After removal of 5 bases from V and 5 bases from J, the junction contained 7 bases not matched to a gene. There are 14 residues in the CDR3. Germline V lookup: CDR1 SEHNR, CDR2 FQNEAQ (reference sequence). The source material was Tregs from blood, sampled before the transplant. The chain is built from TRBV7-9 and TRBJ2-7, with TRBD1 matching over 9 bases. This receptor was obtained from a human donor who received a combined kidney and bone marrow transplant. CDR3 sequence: CASSRQGEVNEQYF. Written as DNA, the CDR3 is TGTGCCAGCAGCCGACAGGGGGAAGTAAACGAGCAGTACTTC.